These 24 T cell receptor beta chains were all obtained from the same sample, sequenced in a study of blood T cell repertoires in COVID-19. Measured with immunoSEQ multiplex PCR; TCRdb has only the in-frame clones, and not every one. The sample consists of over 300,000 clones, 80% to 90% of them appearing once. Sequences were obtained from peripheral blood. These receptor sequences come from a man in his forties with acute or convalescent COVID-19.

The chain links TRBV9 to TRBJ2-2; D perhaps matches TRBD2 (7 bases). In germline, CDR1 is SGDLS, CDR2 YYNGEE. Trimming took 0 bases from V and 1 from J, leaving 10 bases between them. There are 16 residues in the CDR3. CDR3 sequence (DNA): TGTGCCAGCAGCGTAGAGGGGGGGCTGAACACCGGGGAGCTGTTTTTT. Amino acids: CASSVEGGLNTGELFF.

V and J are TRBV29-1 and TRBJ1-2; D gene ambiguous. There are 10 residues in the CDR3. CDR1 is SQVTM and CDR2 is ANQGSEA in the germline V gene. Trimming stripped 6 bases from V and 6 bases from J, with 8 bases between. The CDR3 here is CSVGRDGYTF. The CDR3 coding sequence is TGCAGCGTGGGCCGGGATGGCTACACCTTC.

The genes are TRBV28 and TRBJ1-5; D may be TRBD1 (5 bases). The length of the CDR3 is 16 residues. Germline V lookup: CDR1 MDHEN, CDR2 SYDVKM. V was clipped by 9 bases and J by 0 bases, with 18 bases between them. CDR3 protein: CARKGAGLYSNQPQHF. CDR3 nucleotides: TGTGCCAGGAAGGGAGCGGGGCTCTATAGCAATCAGCCCCAGCATTTT.

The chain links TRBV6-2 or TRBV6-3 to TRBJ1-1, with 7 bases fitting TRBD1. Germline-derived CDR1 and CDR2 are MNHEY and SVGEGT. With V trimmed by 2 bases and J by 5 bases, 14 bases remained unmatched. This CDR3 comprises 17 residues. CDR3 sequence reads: CASSYVRKQQGRTEAFF. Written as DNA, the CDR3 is TGTGCCAGCAGTTACGTCCGGAAACAACAGGGGAGGACTGAAGCTTTCTTT.

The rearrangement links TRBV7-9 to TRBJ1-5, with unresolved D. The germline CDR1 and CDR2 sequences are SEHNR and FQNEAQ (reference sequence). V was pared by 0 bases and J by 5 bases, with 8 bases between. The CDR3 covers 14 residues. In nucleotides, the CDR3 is TGTGCCAGCAGCTTAGCGACAATAGATCAGCCCCAGCATTTT. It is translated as CASSLATIDQPQHF.

In nucleotides, the CDR3 is TGCAGCGTTGAACCCAGGGGGCATCCAGATACGCAGTATTTT. Encoded protein: CSVEPRGHPDTQYF. The genes are TRBV29-1 and TRBJ2-3; TRBD1 matches 8 bases. Germline-derived CDR1 and CDR2 are SQVTM and ANQGSEA. Trimming at V came to 2 bases and at J to 4 bases, leaving 5 bases not matched to a gene. The length of the CDR3 is 14 residues.

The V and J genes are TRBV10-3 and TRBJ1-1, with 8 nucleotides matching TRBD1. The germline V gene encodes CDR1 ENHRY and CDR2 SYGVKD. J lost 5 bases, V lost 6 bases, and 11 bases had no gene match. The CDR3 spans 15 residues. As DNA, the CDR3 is TGTGCCATCAGACTACAGGGGGTAGGGAAGACTGAAGCTTTCTTT. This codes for CAIRLQGVGKTEAFF.

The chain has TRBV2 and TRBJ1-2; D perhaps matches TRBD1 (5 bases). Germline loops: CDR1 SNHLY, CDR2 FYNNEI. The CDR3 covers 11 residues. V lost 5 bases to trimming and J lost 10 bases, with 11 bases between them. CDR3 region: CASSPGGIYTF. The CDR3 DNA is TGTGCCAGCAGTCCGGGGGGAATCTACACCTTC. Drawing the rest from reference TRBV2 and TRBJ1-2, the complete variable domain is EPEVTQTPSHQVTQMGQEVILRCVPISNHLYFYWYRQILGQKVEFLVSFYNNEISEKSEIFDDQFSVERPDGSNFTLKIRSTKLEDSAMYFCASSPGGIYTFGSGTRLTVV.

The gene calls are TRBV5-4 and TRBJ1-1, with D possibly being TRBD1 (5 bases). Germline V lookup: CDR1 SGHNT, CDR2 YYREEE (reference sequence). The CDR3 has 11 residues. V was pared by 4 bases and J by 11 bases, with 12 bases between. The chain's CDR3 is CASSIGGDAFF. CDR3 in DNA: TGTGCCAGCAGCATTGGGGGGGACGCTTTCTTT.

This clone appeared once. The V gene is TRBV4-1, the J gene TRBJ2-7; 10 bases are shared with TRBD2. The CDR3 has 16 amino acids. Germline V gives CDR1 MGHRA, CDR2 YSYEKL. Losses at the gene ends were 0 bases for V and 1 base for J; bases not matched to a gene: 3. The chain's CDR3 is CASSQDRLAGSYEQYF. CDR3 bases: TGCGCCAGCAGCCAAGATCGACTAGCGGGTTCCTACGAGCAGTACTTC.

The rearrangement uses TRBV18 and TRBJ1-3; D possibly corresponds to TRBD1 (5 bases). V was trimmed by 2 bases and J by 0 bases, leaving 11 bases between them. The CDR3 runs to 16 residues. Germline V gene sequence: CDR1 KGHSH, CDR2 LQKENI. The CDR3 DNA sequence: TGTGCCAGCTCACCAGGGGCCACCTCCTCTGGAAACACCATATATTTT. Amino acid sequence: CASSPGATSSGNTIYF.

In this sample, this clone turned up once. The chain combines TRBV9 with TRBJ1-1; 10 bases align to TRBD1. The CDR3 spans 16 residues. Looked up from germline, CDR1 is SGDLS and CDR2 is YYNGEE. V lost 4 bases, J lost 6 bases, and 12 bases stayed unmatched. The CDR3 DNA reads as TGTGCCAGCAGCACAGAGACAGGGGGCGTATTCGCTGAAGCTTTCTTT. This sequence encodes CASSTETGGVFAEAFF.

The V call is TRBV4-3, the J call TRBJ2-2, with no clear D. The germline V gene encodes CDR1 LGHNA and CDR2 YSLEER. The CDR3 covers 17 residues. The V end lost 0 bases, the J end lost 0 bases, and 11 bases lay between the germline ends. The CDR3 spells CASSQDDTAANTGELFF. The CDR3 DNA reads TGCGCCAGCAGCCAAGATGACACAGCAGCGAACACCGGGGAGCTGTTTTTT.

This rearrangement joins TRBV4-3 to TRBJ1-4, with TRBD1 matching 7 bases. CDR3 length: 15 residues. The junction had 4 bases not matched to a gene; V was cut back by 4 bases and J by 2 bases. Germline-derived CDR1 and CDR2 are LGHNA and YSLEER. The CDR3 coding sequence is TGCGCCAGCAGCCTAACAGGGGTGACTAATGAAAAACTGTTTTTT. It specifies CASSLTGVTNEKLFF.

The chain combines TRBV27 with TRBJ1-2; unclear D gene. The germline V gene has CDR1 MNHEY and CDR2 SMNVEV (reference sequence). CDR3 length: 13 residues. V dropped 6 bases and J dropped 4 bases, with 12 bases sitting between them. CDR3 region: CASRDAGFYGYTF. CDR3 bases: TGTGCCAGCAGAGACGCCGGGTTCTATGGCTACACCTTC.

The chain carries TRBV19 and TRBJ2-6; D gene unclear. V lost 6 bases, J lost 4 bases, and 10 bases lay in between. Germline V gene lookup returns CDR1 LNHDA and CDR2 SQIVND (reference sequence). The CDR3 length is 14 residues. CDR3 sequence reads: CASRSYSGANVLTF. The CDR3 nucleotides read TGTGCCAGTAGGTCTTACTCCGGGGCCAACGTCCTGACTTTC.

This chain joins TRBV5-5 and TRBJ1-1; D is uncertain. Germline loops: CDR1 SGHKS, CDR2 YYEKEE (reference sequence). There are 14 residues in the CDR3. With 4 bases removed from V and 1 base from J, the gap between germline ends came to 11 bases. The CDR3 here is CASSGERRNTEAFF. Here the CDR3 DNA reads TGTGCCAGCAGCGGCGAACGGAGGAACACTGAAGCTTTCTTT.

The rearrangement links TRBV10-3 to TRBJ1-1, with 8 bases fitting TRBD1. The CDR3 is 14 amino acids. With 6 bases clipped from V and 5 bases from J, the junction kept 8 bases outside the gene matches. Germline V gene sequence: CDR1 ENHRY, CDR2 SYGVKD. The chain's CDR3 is CAIRPGQEVTEAFF. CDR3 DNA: TGTGCCATCAGGCCGGGACAGGAGGTGACTGAAGCTTTCTTT.

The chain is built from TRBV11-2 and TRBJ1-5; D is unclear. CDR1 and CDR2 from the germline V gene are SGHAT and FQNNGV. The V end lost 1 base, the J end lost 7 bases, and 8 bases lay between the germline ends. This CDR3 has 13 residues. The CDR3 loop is CASSLGSGQPQHF. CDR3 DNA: TGTGCCAGCAGCTTAGGTTCGGGGCAGCCCCAGCATTTT.

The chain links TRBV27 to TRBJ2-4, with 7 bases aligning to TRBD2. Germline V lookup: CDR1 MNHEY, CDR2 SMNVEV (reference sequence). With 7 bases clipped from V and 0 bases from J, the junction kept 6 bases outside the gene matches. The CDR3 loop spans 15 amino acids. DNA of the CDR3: TGTGCCAGCACCCAGAGCGGGATAGCCAAAAACATTCAGTACTTC. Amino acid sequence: CASTQSGIAKNIQYF.

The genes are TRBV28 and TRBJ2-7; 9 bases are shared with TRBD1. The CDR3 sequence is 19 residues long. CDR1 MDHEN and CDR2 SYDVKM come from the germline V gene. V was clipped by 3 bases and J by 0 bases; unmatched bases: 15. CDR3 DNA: TGTGCCAGCAGTTTTAGCCCCCGAGACTGGGACAGGGTCTCCTACGAGCAGTACTTC. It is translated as CASSFSPRDWDRVSYEQYF.

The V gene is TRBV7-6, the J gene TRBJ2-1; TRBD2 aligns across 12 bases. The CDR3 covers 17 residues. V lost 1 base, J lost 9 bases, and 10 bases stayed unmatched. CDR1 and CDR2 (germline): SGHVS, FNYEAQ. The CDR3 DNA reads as TGTGCCAGCAGCTTAGAAGTGACTAGCGGGAGTCCCATTGAGCAGTTCTTC. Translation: CASSLEVTSGSPIEQFF.

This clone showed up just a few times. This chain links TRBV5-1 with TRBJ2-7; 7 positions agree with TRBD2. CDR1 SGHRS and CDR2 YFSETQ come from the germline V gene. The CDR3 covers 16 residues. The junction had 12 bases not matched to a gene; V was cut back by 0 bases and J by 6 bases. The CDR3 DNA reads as TGCGCCAGCAGCTTGGGAGGACTAGGCGGTTTGGGCGAGCAGTACTTC. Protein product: CASSLGGLGGLGEQYF.

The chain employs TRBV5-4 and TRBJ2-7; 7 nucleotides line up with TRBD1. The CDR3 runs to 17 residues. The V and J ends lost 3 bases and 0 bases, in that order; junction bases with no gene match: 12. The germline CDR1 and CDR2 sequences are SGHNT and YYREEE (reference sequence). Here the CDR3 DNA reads TGTGCCAGCAGCTCTTCTTTGGGGGACAGCCGCTCCTACGAGCAGTACTTC. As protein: CASSSSLGDSRSYEQYF.